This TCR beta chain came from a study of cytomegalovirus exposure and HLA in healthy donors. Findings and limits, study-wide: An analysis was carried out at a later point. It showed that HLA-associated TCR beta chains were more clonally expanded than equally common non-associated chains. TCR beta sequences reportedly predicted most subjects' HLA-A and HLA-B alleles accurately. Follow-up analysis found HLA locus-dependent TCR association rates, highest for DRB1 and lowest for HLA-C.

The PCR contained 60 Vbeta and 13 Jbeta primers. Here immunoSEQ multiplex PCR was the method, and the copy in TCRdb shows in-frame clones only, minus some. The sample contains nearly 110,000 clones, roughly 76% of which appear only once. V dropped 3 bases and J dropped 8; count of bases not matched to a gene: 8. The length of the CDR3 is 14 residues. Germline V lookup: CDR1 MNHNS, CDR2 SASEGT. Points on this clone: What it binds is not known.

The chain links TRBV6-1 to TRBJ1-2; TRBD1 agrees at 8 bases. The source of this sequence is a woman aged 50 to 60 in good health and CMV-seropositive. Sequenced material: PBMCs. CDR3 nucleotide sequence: TGTGCCAGCAGTGATGCAGGGGGCAGAGGCGGCTACACCTTC. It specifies CASSDAGGRGGYTF.